These 28 T cell receptor beta chains were sequenced from one sample in a study of cytomegalovirus exposure and HLA in healthy donors. Primers included in the PCR were 60 Vbeta and 13 Jbeta primers. Sequencing was performed with immunoSEQ multiplex PCR; in TCRdb, only in-frame clones are kept and a portion is missing. The sample lists 100,000 or so clones; around 74% were seen once. The material sequenced was PBMCs. The origin of the receptors is a male donor in good health and CMV-seropositive.

The chain carries TRBV18 and TRBJ1-4; a possible D gene is TRBD1 (6 bases). The V and J ends lost 3 bases and 4 bases respectively, with 9 bases between them. There are 14 residues in the CDR3. CDR1 KGHSH and CDR2 LQKENI come from the germline V gene. As DNA, the CDR3 is TGTGCCAGCTCACCTCGGACAGATAATGAAAAACTGTTTTTT. Its translation: CASSPRTDNEKLFF.

J is TRBJ1-2 and V is TRBV5-1; no firm D call. The CDR3 is 15 residues long. Germline-derived CDR1 and CDR2 are SGHRS and YFSETQ. The ends were cut back, 0 bases at V and 0 bases at J, with 9 bases in the middle. As DNA, the CDR3 is TGCGCCAGCAGCTTGGACAGACCGCCTAACTATGGCTACACCTTC. Residues: CASSLDRPPNYGYTF. Complete variable domain (other parts from reference TRBV5-1 and TRBJ1-2): KAGVTQTPRYLIKTRGQQVTLSCSPISGHRSVSWYQQTPGQGLQFLFEYFSETQRNKGNFPGRFSGRQFSNSRSEMNVSTLELGDSALYLCASSLDRPPNYGYTFGSGTRLTVV.

The V and J genes are TRBV7-2 and TRBJ1-3; D uncertain. Trimming stripped 7 bases from V and 0 bases from J, with 10 bases between. CDR1 SGHTA and CDR2 FQGNSA come from the germline V gene. The CDR3 is 14 amino acids. The CDR3 protein is CASNTQSSGNTIYF. CDR3 in DNA: TGTGCCAGCAACACACAGAGCTCTGGAAACACCATATATTTT. The variable domain in full, completed from reference TRBV7-2 and TRBJ1-3, reads GAGVSQSPSNKVTEKGKDVELRCDPISGHTALYWYRQSLGQGLEFLIYFQGNSAPDKSGLPSDRFSAERTGGSVSTLTIQRTQQEDSAVYLCASNTQSSGNTIYFGEGSWLTVV.

The rearrangement uses TRBV29-1 and TRBJ1-1; 12 bases map to TRBD1. The J segment lost 1 base and the V segment lost 0 bases, leaving 6 bases of the junction unmatched. This CDR3 comprises 17 residues. Germline V gene sequence: CDR1 SQVTM, CDR2 ANQGSEA. The CDR3 here is CSVEDGDRGRANTEAFF. CDR3 nucleotides: TGCAGCGTTGAAGATGGGGACAGGGGGCGAGCGAACACTGAAGCTTTCTTT.

The V and J genes are TRBV9 and TRBJ1-5, with D possibly TRBD1 on 5 matching bases. The length of the CDR3 is 15 residues. CDR1 is SGDLS and CDR2 is YYNGEE in the germline V gene. V was clipped by 0 bases and J by 1 base, with 8 bases between them. The CDR3 is CASSVAAGSNQPQHF. CDR3 nucleotide sequence: TGTGCCAGCAGCGTAGCGGCAGGGAGCAATCAGCCCCAGCATTTT. Using reference TRBV9 and TRBJ1-5 for the parts outside the CDR3, the full variable domain is DSGVTQTPKHLITATGQRVTLRCSPRSGDLSVYWYQQSLDQGLQFLIQYYNGEERAKGNILERFSAQQFPDLHSELNLSSLELGDSALYFCASSVAAGSNQPQHFGDGTRLSIL.

CDR3 DNA sequence: TGTGCCAGCAGCTTAAACTACTACGAGCAGTACTTC. This sequence encodes CASSLNYYEQYF. This chain connects TRBV11-3 to TRBJ2-7; D uncertain. This CDR3 spans 12 amino acids. Trimming took off 2 bases at V and 3 bases at J, with 5 bases between the two ends. Germline V gene lookup returns CDR1 SGHNT and CDR2 YENEEA. The full variable domain, completed using reference TRBV11-3 and TRBJ2-7, is EAGVVQSPRYKIIEKKQPVAFWCNPISGHNTLYWYLQNLGQGPELLIRYENEEAVDDSQLPKDRFSAERLKGVDSTLKIQPAELGDSAVYLCASSLNYYEQYFGPGTRLTVT.

The rearrangement joins TRBV6-5 to TRBJ1-5, with D unresolved. CDR1 is MNHEY, CDR2 SVGAGI, per germline. The CDR3 covers 15 residues. V was clipped by 7 bases and J by 0 bases, with 13 bases between them. CDR3 protein: CASNSRPNSNQPQHF. In DNA, the CDR3 is TGTGCCAGCAATTCTAGGCCGAATAGCAATCAGCCCCAGCATTTT.

The V gene is TRBV5-6, the J gene TRBJ1-1, with D maybe TRBD1 (5 bases). Between the trimmed V and J ends, which lost 6 bases and 8 bases, there was a span of 20 bases. The CDR3 totals 14 residues. Per the germline V gene, CDR1 is SGHDT and CDR2 is YYEEEE. This CDR3 is CASTLVGVRGEAFF. CDR3 coding DNA: TGTGCCAGCACCCTGGTAGGGGTGCGTGGGGAAGCTTTCTTT. Full variable domain (outside the CDR3, taken from reference TRBV5-6 and TRBJ1-1): DAGVTQSPTHLIKTRGQQVTLRCSPKSGHDTVSWYQQALGQGPQFIFQYYEEEERQRGNFPDRFSGHQFPNYSSELNVNALLLGDSALYLCASTLVGVRGEAFFGQGTRLTVV.

The chain is built from TRBV19 and TRBJ1-5; D is undetermined. The CDR3 is 15 residues long. V shed 8 bases and J shed 3 bases, with 17 bases lying between them. CDR1 and CDR2 from the germline V gene are LNHDA and SQIVND (reference sequence). The CDR3 DNA sequence: TGTGCCAGTTTTCCAACGGGTTCGGACAATCAGCCCCAGCATTTT. Its protein product is CASFPTGSDNQPQHF.

V usage is TRBV12-5 and J usage is TRBJ2-7; possibly TRBD2 for D (5 bases). This CDR3 is built from 14 residues. V lost 4 bases, J lost 2 bases, and 12 bases lay in between. Germline V gene sequence: CDR1 LGHNT, CDR2 FRNRAP. The CDR3 protein is CASGSGLSPYEQYF. For the CDR3, the DNA is TGTGCTAGTGGTTCTGGACTCAGCCCCTACGAGCAGTACTTC.

The chain has TRBV7-8 and TRBJ1-6; possible D gene TRBD1, 6 bases. Germline CDR1 SGHVS, CDR2 FQNEAQ. The CDR3 loop spans 13 amino acids. Trimming removed 3 bases at V and 9 bases at J, with 9 bases between. CDR3 nucleotide sequence: TGTGCCAGCAGCTTCCCGACAGGTTCACCCCTCCACTTT. Amino acids: CASSFPTGSPLHF.

The chain employs TRBV19 and TRBJ1-2; D may be TRBD1 (5 bases). In germline, CDR1 is LNHDA, CDR2 SQIVND (reference sequence). V lost 4 bases, J lost 4 bases, and 10 bases lay in between. The CDR3 covers 13 residues. CDR3 region: CASSSGAFYGYTF. The CDR3 DNA reads as TGTGCCAGTAGTAGCGGGGCCTTCTATGGCTACACCTTC.

The chain combines TRBV30 with TRBJ2-2; no firm D call. This CDR3 contains 13 residues. Between the trimmed V and J ends, which lost 1 base and 1 base, there was a span of 4 bases. Germline V gene sequence: CDR1 GTSNPN, CDR2 SVGIG (reference sequence). CDR3 sequence reads: CAWSGVNTGELFF. In DNA form, the CDR3 reads TGTGCCTGGAGTGGAGTGAACACCGGGGAGCTGTTTTTT. Full variable domain (rest looked up from reference TRBV30 and TRBJ2-2): SQTIHQWPATLVQPVGSPLSLECTVEGTSNPNLYWYRQAAGRGLQLLFYSVGIGQISSEVPQNLSASRPQDRQFILSSKKLLLSDSGFYLCAWSGVNTGELFFGEGSRLTVL.

This clone came up a few times. The V call is TRBV6-1, the J call TRBJ2-7, with D perhaps matching TRBD1 (6 bases). The CDR3 has 15 amino acids. Germline values: CDR1 MNHNS, CDR2 SASEGT. V was cut by 3 bases and J by 4 bases, with 16 bases left in between. The CDR3 reads CASSDQGSGPYEQYF. The CDR3, as DNA: TGTGCCAGCAGTGATCAGGGGTCGGGACCTTACGAGCAGTACTTC.

The chain recombines TRBV4-2 with TRBJ2-5; TRBD2 matches at 15 bases. The CDR3 is 17 residues long. After removal of 4 bases from V and 2 bases from J, the junction contained 5 bases not matched to a gene. CDR1 is LGHNA, CDR2 YNFKEQ, per germline. The CDR3 sequence: CASSRTSGGAAQETQYF. Written as DNA, the CDR3 is TGTGCCAGCAGCCGGACTAGCGGGGGGGCCGCTCAAGAGACCCAGTACTTC.

The chain couples TRBV7-6 to TRBJ2-2; D is perhaps TRBD2 (5 bases). This CDR3 is built from 15 residues. The V end lost 4 bases, the J end lost 8 bases, and 17 bases lay between the germline ends. Per germline, CDR1 SGHVS and CDR2 FNYEAQ. CDR3 sequence (DNA): TGTGCCAGCAGCTCGAGAGGGCAAAGAGCTGGGGAGCTGTTTTTT. Translated: CASSSRGQRAGELFF.

The chain is built from TRBV5-1 and TRBJ2-5, with D maybe TRBD2 (7 bases). Germline CDR1 SGHRS, CDR2 YFSETQ. Trimming pared 7 bases from V and 5 bases from J, leaving 21 bases between. The CDR3 is 15 amino acids. This chain's CDR3 is CASLFGRGPPETQYF. CDR3 nucleotides: TGCGCCAGCCTTTTTGGGCGGGGGCCCCCGGAGACCCAGTACTTC.

V is TRBV6-1 and J is TRBJ1-1; D is perhaps TRBD1 (6 bases). Trimming cost V 6 bases and J 5 bases, with 13 bases left between them. Germline V gene lookup returns CDR1 MNHNS and CDR2 SASEGT. The CDR3 has 13 amino acids. The CDR3 is CASSRRGWTEAFF. In nucleotides, the CDR3 is TGTGCCAGCAGCCGTAGGGGGTGGACTGAAGCTTTCTTT.

The chain carries TRBV5-5 and TRBJ1-1; no reliable D call. Between the trimmed V and J ends, which lost 4 bases and 2 bases, there was a span of 6 bases. The CDR3 covers 12 residues. The germline V gene has CDR1 SGHKS and CDR2 YYEKEE (reference sequence). The CDR3 sequence: CASSPSNTEAFF. CDR3 nucleotide sequence: TGTGCCAGCAGCCCATCCAACACTGAAGCTTTCTTT.

The chain recombines TRBV4-2 with TRBJ2-5; 9 positions agree with TRBD2. V shed 3 bases, J shed 4 bases, and the junction held 15 bases outside the gene matches. The germline CDR1 and CDR2 sequences are LGHNA and YNFKEQ. The CDR3 runs to 18 residues. This chain's CDR3 is CASSQASWGGGAAETQYF. Here the CDR3 DNA reads TGTGCCAGCAGCCAGGCTAGCTGGGGCGGGGGGGCGGCAGAGACCCAGTACTTC.

The chain carries TRBV5-1 and TRBJ2-3; D may be TRBD1 (6 bases). The CDR3 is 16 residues long. Germline assignment: CDR1 SGHRS and CDR2 YFSETQ. Trimming took off 4 bases at V and 2 bases at J, with 17 bases between the two ends. The CDR3 sequence is CASSLEGVANTDTQYF. In DNA, the CDR3 is TGCGCCAGCAGCCTCGAGGGGGTAGCCAACACAGATACGCAGTATTTT. The whole variable domain, remainder taken from reference TRBV5-1 and TRBJ2-3, is KAGVTQTPRYLIKTRGQQVTLSCSPISGHRSVSWYQQTPGQGLQFLFEYFSETQRNKGNFPGRFSGRQFSNSRSEMNVSTLELGDSALYLCASSLEGVANTDTQYFGPGTRLTVL.

This clone was seen a few times. This sequence joins TRBV5-1 and TRBJ1-4, with D unclear. The V end was cut by 3 bases, the J end by 0 bases, with 6 bases between. The CDR3 length is 14 residues. CDR1 SGHRS and CDR2 YFSETQ come from the germline V gene. CDR3 sequence: CASSSRTTNEKLFF. As DNA, the CDR3 is TGCGCCAGCAGCTCTAGAACAACTAATGAAAAACTGTTTTTT.

CDR3 DNA sequence: TGTGCCAGCAGCCAACCGACAGGGGGCTCTTCTGGAAACACCATATATTTT. Amino acids: CASSQPTGGSSGNTIYF. The rearrangement uses TRBV4-2 and TRBJ1-3, with 10 bases identical to TRBD1. Trimming took 2 bases from V and 1 from J; bases not matched to a gene: 5. This CDR3 region has 17 residues. Germline V gene data show CDR1 as LGHNA and CDR2 as YNFKEQ.

This clone was counted between two and nine times. This sequence joins TRBV5-4 and TRBJ1-6; D is perhaps TRBD1 (6 bases). Trimming removed 6 bases from V and 4 bases from J, with 14 bases in between. The CDR3 length is 15 residues. In germline, CDR1 is SGHNT, CDR2 YYREEE (reference sequence). This CDR3 reads CASTLRDNYNSPLHF. The CDR3 DNA sequence: TGTGCCAGCACCCTCCGGGACAATTATAATTCACCCCTCCACTTT.

This chain connects TRBV7-9 to TRBJ1-1; TRBD1 matches at 10 bases. The CDR3 loop spans 15 amino acids. The ends lost 7 bases at V and 3 bases at J; junction bases unmatched: 8. The V gene's germline CDR1 is SEHNR and CDR2 FQNEAQ (reference sequence). CDR3 sequence reads: CASTPLGTGDTEAFF. CDR3 nucleotide sequence: TGTGCCAGCACCCCCCTTGGGACAGGGGACACTGAAGCTTTCTTT.

The DNA of the CDR3 is TGCGCCAGCAGCACCACCCAGGGGACCGGGGAGCTGTTTTTT. Its translation is CASSTTQGTGELFF. This chain connects TRBV5-1 to TRBJ2-2; tentatively, D is TRBD1 (6 bases). The CDR3 is made up of 14 amino acids. Germline V lookup: CDR1 SGHRS, CDR2 YFSETQ. V was shortened by 4 bases and J by 5 bases, with 12 bases between the two germline ends.

This sequence joins TRBV2 and TRBJ2-2; D is possibly TRBD2 (5 bases). With 7 bases removed from V and 7 bases from J, the gap between germline ends came to 10 bases. From germline, CDR1 is SNHLY and CDR2 FYNNEI. CDR3 length: 12 residues. In DNA, the CDR3 is TGTGCCAGCAATGGAGGAAACGGGGAGCTGTTTTTT. Its translation is CASNGGNGELFF.

The J gene is TRBJ2-7, the V gene TRBV7-2; 14 bases are shared with TRBD2. Germline loops: CDR1 SGHTA, CDR2 FQGNSA. CDR3 length: 16 residues. The V segment lost 5 bases and the J segment 7 bases; nucleotides outside the gene matches: 10. CDR3 in amino acids: CASSGAGTSGGQEQYF. The CDR3 DNA reads TGTGCCAGCAGCGGGGCCGGGACTAGCGGGGGACAGGAGCAGTACTTC.